The rows below give T cell receptor beta chains drawn from one sample of a study of Tregs in tolerant kidney transplant recipients. Clones were sequenced by immunoSEQ multiplex PCR, and TCRdb holds only the in-frame ones, with some missing. The sample carries about 240,000 clones, around 82% recorded once. Material: CD4+ T cells from blood. All receptors derive from a human donor in good health. Each CDR3 is given with its conserved first and last residue. A D gene is named only where the DNA matches it firmly. Clone sizes are given selectively: once, few, many, or a class where the clone is expanded.

cdr3_aa cdr3_nt clone_size j_call d_call v_call
CASSTFGGGYTDTQYF TGTGCCAGCAGTACCTTCGGGGGGGGTTACACAGATACGCAGTATTTT . TRBJ2-3 TRBD2 TRBV6-7
CASGLGTDTGELFF TGTGCTAGTGGTTTGGGGACAGACACCGGGGAGCTGTTTTTT . TRBJ2-2 . TRBV12-5
CASSLAGTDDSPLHF TGCGCCAGCAGCTTGGCCGGGACGGACGATTCACCCCTCCACTTT . TRBJ1-6 . TRBV5-1
CASSPGTANTEAFF TGTGCCAGCAGTCCCGGGACAGCGAACACTGAAGCTTTCTTT . TRBJ1-1 TRBD1 TRBV7-8
CASSYRSGAFGETQYF TGTGCCAGCAGTTACCGTAGCGGGGCCTTCGGGGAGACCCAGTACTTC . TRBJ2-5 TRBD2 TRBV6-6
CAWSGGPDSNQPQHF TGTGCCTGGTCCGGGGGCCCGGATAGCAATCAGCCCCAGCATTTT . TRBJ1-5 . TRBV30
CASSLAGTGAGSPPHF TGTGCCAGCAGCTTAGCCGGGACAGGGGCTGGTTCACCCCCCCACTTT . TRBJ1-6 TRBD1 TRBV7-9
CASSPGRGNTEAFF TGTGCCAGCAGTCCTGGTAGGGGGAACACTGAAGCTTTCTTT . TRBJ1-1 . TRBV6-5
CASSPLGGNTGELFF TGCGCCAGCAGCCCTCTTGGGGGGAACACCGGGGAGCTGTTTTTT . TRBJ2-2 . TRBV4-1
CASSIKSGGAFYEQYF TGTGCCAGTAGTATTAAGAGCGGGGGGGCTTTCTACGAGCAGTACTTC . TRBJ2-7 TRBD2 TRBV19
CASSLGRLAGPISYNEQFF TGTGCCAGCAGCTTAGGCCGACTAGCGGGGCCGATTTCCTACAATGAGCAGTTCTTC . TRBJ2-1 TRBD2 TRBV7-9
CASSPSGMGNEQFF TGTGCCAGCAGCCCTAGCGGGATGGGGAATGAGCAGTTCTTC . TRBJ2-1 TRBD2 TRBV4-2
CASTPGGTDTQYF TGTGCCAGCACCCCCGGCGGCACAGATACGCAGTATTTT few TRBJ2-3 . TRBV6-5
CASSLISQETQYF TGCGCCAGCAGCTTGATAAGTCAAGAGACCCAGTACTTC . TRBJ2-5 . TRBV5-1
CASSPVGQPQHF TGTGCCAGCAGTCCCGTGGGGCAGCCCCAGCATTTT . TRBJ1-5 . TRBV28
CASSFRVSTKSGANVLTF TGTGCCAGCAGCTTCAGGGTTAGCACTAAGTCTGGGGCCAACGTCCTGACTTTC . TRBJ2-6 . TRBV11-2
CASSEAESGRILEDTQYF TGTGCCAGCAGTGAAGCAGAGTCAGGGAGGATACTGGAAGATACGCAGTATTTT . TRBJ2-3 . TRBV2
CASSLQVSYGYTF TGCGCCAGCAGCTTACAGGTGTCCTATGGCTACACCTTC . TRBJ1-2 . TRBV5-1
CASSSTPGQGLANQPQHF TGTGCCAGCAGCTCGACCCCCGGACAGGGTTTGGCGAATCAGCCCCAGCATTTT . TRBJ1-5 TRBD1 TRBV5-6
CAWSVRGTSGNTDTQYF TGTGCCTGGAGTGTACGAGGGACTAGCGGGAACACAGATACGCAGTATTTT . TRBJ2-3 TRBD2 TRBV30
CASSPRTGTSGYEQYF TGTGCCAGTAGTCCCCGCACCGGGACTAGCGGCTACGAGCAGTACTTC . TRBJ2-7 TRBD2 TRBV19
CASKGQVIMNTEAFF TGTGCCAGCAAGGGACAGGTGATCATGAACACTGAAGCTTTCTTT . TRBJ1-1 TRBD1 TRBV2
CASSLDGDSPSPDF TGTGCCAGCAGCTTAGATGGGGACAGCCCGTCGCCGGATTTT . TRBJ2-3 TRBD1 TRBV7-9
CASSTDRGVYEQYF TGCGCCAGCAGCACAGACAGGGGAGTTTACGAGCAGTACTTC once TRBJ2-7 TRBD1 TRBV5-1
CASSPGQGYGYTF TGTGCCAGCAGCCCTGGACAGGGGTATGGCTACACCTTC . TRBJ1-2 TRBD1 TRBV11-2
CASSLGATGELFF TGCGCCAGCAGCTTGGGGGCCACCGGGGAGCTGTTTTTT . TRBJ2-2 . TRBV5-1